The clone carrying this TCR beta chain has only a few counts. Its specificity is unknown. This sample was taken from a study of shared clonotypes between healthy human individuals. Study-level findings and limits: About 5% of naive CD4 clonotypes were shared across a few donors.

It was at deep level that the assay was run. Repertoires were generated with immunoSEQ multiplex PCR, while TCRdb's copy carries only in-frame clones and drops some. The sample holds some 2.4 million clones, roughly 93% seen once. CDR1 and CDR2 (germline): MGHRA, YSYEKL. The junction had 7 bases not matched to a gene; V was cut back by 4 bases and J by 10 bases. The length of the CDR3 is 13 residues. CD4+ cells were split into CD45RA+ naive and CD45RA-negative memory subsets. The chain combines TRBV4-1 with TRBJ1-1; 9 bases are a match to TRBD1. This TCR derives from a man aged 18-30 years in good health. Some clones in this sample may be carry-over from other donors' samples. Specimen: naive CD4+ T cells from PBMCs. Stated subset: CD45RA+ positively selected. The CDR3 region has the DNA TGCGCCAGCAGCCTTGGACAGGGGCTAGTAGCTTTCTTT. This sequence encodes CASSLGQGLVAFF.